This T cell receptor beta chain was profiled in a study of graft-versus-host responses after intestinal transplantation. Overall study context: Every recipient underwent anti-thymocyte globulin induction, then tacrolimus and steroids for three to four years.

CDR3 length: 15 residues. From germline, CDR1 is SEHNR and CDR2 FQNEAQ (reference sequence). V lost 5 bases, J lost 6 bases, and 12 bases stayed unmatched. Repertoires were generated with immunoSEQ multiplex PCR, while TCRdb's copy carries only in-frame clones and drops some. Here the sample spans 150,000 or so clones, roughly 91% being singletons. To note about this clone: Antigen: not known.

This TCR came from a human donor who received an intestinal transplant. The sample in question was unstimulated CD4+ T cells sorted from spleen or lymph node cells, obtained before intestinal transplant. The chain links TRBV7-9 to TRBJ2-7; 8 nucleotides agree with TRBD2. The CDR3 protein is CASSRSSGMEGEQYF. CDR3 in DNA: TGTGCCAGCAGCCGAAGTAGCGGGATGGAGGGCGAGCAGTACTTC. The full variable domain, completed using reference TRBV7-9 and TRBJ2-7, is DTGVSQNPRHKITKRGQNVTFRCDPISEHNRLYWYRQTLGQGPEFLTYFQNEAQLEKSRLLSDRFSAERPKGSFSTLEIQRTEQGDSAMYLCASSRSSGMEGEQYFGPGTRLTVT.